This T cell receptor (beta chain) was identified in a study of T cell responses to AZD1222 COVID-19 vaccine. In the study overall: Second doses were pooled across both intervals (about 4 or about 12 weeks).

The CDR3 extends over 16 amino acids. Germline values: CDR1 SGDLS, CDR2 YYNGEE. V shed 3 bases and J shed 0 bases, with 14 bases lying between them. TCRdb's table, derived via immunoSEQ multiplex PCR, lists solely in-frame clones and lacks some. The sample records tens of thousands of clones, more than 65% being singletons. About this clone itself: The antigen is not known.

Study-wide points: Clonal diversity was possibly underestimated; the donors were predominantly white British and more often female. Recipients of AZD1222 seropositive at baseline numbered only 5 or 6.

The genes are TRBV9 and TRBJ2-3; no firm D call. This receptor was taken from an adult in good health. The sequencing used peripheral blood, collected on day 0 of AZD1222 vaccination. CDR3 sequence reads: CASSGTPRPSTDTQYF. CDR3 nucleotide sequence: TGTGCCAGCAGCGGCACCCCCAGACCTAGCACAGATACGCAGTATTTT. Complete variable domain (other parts from reference TRBV9 and TRBJ2-3): DSGVTQTPKHLITATGQRVTLRCSPRSGDLSVYWYQQSLDQGLQFLIQYYNGEERAKGNILERFSAQQFPDLHSELNLSSLELGDSALYFCASSGTPRPSTDTQYFGPGTRLTVL.